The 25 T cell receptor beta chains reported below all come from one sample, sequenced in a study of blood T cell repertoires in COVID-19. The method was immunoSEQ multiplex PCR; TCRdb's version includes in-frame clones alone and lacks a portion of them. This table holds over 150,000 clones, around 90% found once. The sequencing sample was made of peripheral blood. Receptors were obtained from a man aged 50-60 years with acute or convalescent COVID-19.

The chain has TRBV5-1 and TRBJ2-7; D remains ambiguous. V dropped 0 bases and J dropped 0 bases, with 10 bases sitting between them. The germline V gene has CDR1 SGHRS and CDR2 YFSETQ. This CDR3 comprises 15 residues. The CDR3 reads CASSLEVAGSYEQYF. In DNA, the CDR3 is TGCGCCAGCAGCTTGGAAGTGGCAGGCTCCTACGAGCAGTACTTC.

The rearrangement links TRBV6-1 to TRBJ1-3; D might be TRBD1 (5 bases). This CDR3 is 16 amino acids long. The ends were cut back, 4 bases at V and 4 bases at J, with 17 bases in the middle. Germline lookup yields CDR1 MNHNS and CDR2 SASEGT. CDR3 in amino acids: CASSGSYRSSGNTIYF. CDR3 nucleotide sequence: TGTGCCAGCAGTGGGTCCTACAGGTCATCCGGAAACACCATATATTTT.

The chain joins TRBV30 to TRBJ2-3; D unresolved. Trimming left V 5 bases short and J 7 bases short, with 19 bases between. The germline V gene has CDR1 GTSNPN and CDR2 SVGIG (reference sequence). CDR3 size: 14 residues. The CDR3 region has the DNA TGTGCCTGGTCGGATCTTGTCGGGTTTAATACGCAGTATTTT. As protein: CAWSDLVGFNTQYF.

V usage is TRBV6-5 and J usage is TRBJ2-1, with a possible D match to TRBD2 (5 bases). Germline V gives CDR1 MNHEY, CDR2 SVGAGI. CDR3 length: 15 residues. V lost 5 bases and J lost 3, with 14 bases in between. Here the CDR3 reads CASSRERANYNEQFF. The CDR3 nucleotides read TGTGCCAGCAGTCGGGAACGGGCAAACTACAATGAGCAGTTCTTC.

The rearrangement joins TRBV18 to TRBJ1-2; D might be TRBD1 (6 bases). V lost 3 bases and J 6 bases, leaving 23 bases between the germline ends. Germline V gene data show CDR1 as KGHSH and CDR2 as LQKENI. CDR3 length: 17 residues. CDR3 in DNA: TGTGCCAGCTCACCCCTGGGCAGGGGATCGTCTGGGAATGGCTACACCTTC. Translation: CASSPLGRGSSGNGYTF.

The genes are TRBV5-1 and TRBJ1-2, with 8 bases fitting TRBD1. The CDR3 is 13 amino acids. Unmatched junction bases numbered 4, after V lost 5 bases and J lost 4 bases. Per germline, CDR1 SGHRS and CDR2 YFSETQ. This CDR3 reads CASRTDRAYGYTF. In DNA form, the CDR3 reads TGCGCCAGCAGGACGGACAGGGCCTATGGCTACACCTTC.

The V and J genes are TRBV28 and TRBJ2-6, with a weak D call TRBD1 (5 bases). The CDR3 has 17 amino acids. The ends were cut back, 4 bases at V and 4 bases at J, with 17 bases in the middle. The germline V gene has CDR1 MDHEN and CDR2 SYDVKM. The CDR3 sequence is CASSSTDSRRGANVLTF. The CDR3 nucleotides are TGTGCCAGCAGTTCCACCGACAGCCGCCGCGGGGCCAACGTCCTGACTTTC.

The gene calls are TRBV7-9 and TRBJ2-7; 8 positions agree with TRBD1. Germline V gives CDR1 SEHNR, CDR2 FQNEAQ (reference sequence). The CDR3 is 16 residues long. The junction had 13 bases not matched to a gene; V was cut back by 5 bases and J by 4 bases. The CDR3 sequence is CASSPGQGGERYEQYF. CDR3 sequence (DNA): TGTGCCAGCAGCCCTGGACAGGGTGGGGAAAGATACGAGCAGTACTTC.

In DNA form, the CDR3 reads TGTGCCAGCAGTTTGATTGGGGGGGAAAAACTGTTTTTT. Translating gives CASSLIGGEKLFF. The rearrangement links TRBV27 to TRBJ1-4; possibly TRBD1 for D (5 bases). This CDR3 has 13 residues. The V gene lost 3 bases and the J gene lost 8 bases, with 10 bases spanning the gap. Germline V lookup: CDR1 MNHEY, CDR2 SMNVEV (reference sequence).

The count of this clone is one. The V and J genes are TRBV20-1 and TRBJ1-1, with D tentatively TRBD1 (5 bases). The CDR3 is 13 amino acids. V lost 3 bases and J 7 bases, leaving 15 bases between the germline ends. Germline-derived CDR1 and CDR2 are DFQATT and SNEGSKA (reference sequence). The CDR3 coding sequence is TGCAGTGCTAGTGTTGGGGCGACTGGTGAAGCTTTCTTT. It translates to CSASVGATGEAFF.

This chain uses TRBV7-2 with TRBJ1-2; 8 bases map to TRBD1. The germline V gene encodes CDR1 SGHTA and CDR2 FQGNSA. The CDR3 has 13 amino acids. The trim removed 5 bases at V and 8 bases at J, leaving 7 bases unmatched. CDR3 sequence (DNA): TGTGCCAGCAGCCCTCAGGGGGCGGGAGGCTACACCTTC. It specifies CASSPQGAGGYTF.

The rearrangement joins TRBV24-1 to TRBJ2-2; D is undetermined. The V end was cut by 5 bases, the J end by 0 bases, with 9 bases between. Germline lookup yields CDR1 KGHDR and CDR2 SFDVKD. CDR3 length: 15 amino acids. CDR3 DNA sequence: TGTGCCACCAGTGTAGGCAGGCCGAACACCGGGGAGCTGTTTTTT. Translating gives CATSVGRPNTGELFF.

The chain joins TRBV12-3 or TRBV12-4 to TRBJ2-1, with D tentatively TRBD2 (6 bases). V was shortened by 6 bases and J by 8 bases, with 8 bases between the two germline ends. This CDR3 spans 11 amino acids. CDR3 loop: CASSREYEQFF. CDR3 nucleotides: TGTGCCAGCAGCCGGGAGTATGAGCAGTTCTTC.

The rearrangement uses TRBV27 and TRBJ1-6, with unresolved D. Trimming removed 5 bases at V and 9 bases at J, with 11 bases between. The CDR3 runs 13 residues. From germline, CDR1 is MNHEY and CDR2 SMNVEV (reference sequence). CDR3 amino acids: CASSTTLASPLHF. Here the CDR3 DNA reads TGTGCCAGCAGTACGACTCTGGCTTCACCCCTCCACTTT.

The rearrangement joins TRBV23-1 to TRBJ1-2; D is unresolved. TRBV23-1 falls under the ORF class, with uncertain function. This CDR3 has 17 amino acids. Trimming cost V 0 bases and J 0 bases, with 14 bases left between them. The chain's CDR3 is CASSQSIVEPTNYGYTF. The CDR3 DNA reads TGCGCCAGCAGTCAATCAATCGTAGAGCCGACTAACTATGGCTACACCTTC.

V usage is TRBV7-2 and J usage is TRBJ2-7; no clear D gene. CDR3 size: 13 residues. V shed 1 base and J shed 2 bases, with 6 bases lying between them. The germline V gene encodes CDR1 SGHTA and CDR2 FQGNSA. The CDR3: CASSLVSAYEQYV. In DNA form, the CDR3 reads TGTGCCAGCAGCTTAGTTTCAGCCTACGAGCAGTACGTC.

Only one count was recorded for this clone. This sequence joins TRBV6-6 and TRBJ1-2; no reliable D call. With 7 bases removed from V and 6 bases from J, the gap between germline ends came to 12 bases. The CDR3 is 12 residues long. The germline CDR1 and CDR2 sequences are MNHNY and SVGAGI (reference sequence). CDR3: CASTRPPDGYTF. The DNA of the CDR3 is TGTGCCAGCACACGCCCCCCAGATGGCTACACCTTC.

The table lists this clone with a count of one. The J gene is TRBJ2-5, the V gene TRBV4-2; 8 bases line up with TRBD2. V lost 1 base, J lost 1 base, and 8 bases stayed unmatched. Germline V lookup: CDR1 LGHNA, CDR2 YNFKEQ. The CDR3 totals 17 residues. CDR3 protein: CASSQGPGGRFQETQYF. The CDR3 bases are TGTGCCAGCAGCCAAGGACCGGGGGGGCGCTTCCAAGAGACCCAGTACTTC.

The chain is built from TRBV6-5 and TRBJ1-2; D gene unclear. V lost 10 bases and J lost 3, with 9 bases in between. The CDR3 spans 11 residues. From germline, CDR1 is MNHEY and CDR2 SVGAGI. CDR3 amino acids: CATLLDYGYTF. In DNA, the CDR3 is TGTGCCACTCTATTGGACTATGGCTACACCTTC.

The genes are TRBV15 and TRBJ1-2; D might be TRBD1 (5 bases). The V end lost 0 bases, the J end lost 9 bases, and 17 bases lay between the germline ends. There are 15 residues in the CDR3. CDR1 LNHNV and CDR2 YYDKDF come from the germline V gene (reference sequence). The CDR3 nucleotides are TGTGCCACCAGCAGAGAAAGGGGATCGTTGCCGAGCTACACCTTC. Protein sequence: CATSRERGSLPSYTF.

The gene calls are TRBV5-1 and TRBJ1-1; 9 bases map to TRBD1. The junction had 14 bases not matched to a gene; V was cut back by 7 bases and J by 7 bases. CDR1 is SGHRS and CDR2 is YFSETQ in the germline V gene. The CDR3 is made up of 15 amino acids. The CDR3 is CASRISSGTGNEAFF. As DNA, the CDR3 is TGCGCCAGCCGAATCTCATCCGGGACAGGGAATGAAGCTTTCTTT.

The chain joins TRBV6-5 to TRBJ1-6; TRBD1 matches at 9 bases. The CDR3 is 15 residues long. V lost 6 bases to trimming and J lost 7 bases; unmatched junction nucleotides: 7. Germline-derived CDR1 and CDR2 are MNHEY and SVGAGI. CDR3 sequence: CASRPPGTGNSPLHF. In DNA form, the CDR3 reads TGTGCCAGCAGACCCCCTGGGACAGGGAATTCACCCCTCCACTTT.

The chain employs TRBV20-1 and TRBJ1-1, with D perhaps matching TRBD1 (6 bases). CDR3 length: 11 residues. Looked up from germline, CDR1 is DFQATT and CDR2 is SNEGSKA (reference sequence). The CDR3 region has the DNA TGCACCTATATGCCAGGGGCTGAAGCTTTCTTT. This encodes CTYMPGAEAFF.

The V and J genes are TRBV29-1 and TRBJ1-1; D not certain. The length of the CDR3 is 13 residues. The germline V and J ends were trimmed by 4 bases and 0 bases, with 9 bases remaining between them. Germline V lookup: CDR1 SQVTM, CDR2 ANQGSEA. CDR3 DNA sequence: TGCAGCGTTGCTAGGAGGTTGAACACTGAAGCTTTCTTT. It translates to CSVARRLNTEAFF.

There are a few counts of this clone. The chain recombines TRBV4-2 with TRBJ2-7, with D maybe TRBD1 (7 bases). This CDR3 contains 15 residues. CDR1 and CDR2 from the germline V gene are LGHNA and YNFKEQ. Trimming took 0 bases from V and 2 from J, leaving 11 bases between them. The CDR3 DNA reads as TGTGCCAGCAGCCAAGAGGAGGGACAGACCTACGAGCAGTACTTC. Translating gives CASSQEEGQTYEQYF.